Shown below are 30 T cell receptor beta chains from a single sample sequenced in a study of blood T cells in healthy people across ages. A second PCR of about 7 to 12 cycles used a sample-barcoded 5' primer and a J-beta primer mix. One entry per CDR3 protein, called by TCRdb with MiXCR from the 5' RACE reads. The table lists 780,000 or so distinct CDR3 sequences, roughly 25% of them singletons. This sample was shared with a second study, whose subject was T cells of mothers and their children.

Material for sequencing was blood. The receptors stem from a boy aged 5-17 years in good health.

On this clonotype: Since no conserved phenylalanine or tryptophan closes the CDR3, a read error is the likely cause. The CDR3 bases are TGTGCCAGCAGCTTAGGAGCGGGGACCTCCTACGAGCAGTACTCC. This sequence encodes CASSLGAGTSYEQYS. The genes are TRBV7-9 and TRBJ2-7; 7 nucleotides match TRBD2. Germline V gene sequence: CDR1 SEHNR, CDR2 FQNEAQ (reference sequence). The CDR3 sequence is 15 residues long. Trimming removed 1 base from V and 0 bases from J; junction bases left unmatched: 3.

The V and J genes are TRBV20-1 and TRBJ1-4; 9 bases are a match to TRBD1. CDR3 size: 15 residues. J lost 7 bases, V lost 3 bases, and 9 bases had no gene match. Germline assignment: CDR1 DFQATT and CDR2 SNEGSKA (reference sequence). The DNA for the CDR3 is TGCAGTGCTAGGACCAACAGGGGGCTGGGTGAAAAACTGTTTTTT. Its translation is CSARTNRGLGEKLFF.

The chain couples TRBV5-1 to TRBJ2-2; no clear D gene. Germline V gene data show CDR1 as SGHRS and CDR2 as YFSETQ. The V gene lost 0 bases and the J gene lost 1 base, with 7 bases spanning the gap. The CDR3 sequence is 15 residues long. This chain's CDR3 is CASSLEAENTGELFF. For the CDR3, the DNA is TGCGCCAGCAGCTTGGAAGCAGAGAACACCGGGGAGCTGTTTTTT.

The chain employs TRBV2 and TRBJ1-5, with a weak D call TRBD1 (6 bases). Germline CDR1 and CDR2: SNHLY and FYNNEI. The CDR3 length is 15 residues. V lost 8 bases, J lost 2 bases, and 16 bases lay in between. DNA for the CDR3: TGTGCCAGCTTGGGTGGGACAACGGGCAATCAGCCCCAGCATTTT. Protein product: CASLGGTTGNQPQHF.

The CDR3 reads CASSLASGGSEDTQYF. As DNA, the CDR3 is TGTGCCAGCAGCTTAGCGTCAGGGGGGTCGGAAGATACGCAGTATTTT. The chain uses TRBV7-9 and TRBJ2-3; D is possibly TRBD1 (7 bases). There are 16 residues in the CDR3. Germline lookup yields CDR1 SEHNR and CDR2 FQNEAQ (reference sequence). V was clipped by 0 bases and J by 5 bases, with 15 bases between them.

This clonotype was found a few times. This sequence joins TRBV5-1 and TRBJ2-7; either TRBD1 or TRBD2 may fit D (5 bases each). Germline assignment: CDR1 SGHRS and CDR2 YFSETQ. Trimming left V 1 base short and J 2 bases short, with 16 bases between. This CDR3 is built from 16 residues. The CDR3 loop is CASSLTPGRHPYEQYF. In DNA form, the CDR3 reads TGCGCCAGCAGCTTGACTCCGGGACGGCACCCCTACGAGCAGTACTTC.

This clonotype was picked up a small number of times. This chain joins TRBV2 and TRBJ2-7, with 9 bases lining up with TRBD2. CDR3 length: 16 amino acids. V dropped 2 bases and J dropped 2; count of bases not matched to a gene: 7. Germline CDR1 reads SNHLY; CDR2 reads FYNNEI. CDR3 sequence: CASSENLGLATYEQYF. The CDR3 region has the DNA TGTGCCAGCAGTGAAAATCTAGGACTAGCGACCTACGAGCAGTACTTC.

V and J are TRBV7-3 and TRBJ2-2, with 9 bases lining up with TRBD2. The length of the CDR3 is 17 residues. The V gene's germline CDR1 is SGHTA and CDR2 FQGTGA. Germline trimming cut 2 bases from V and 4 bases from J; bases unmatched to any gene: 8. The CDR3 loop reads CASSLGLAGRSTGELFF. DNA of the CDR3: TGTGCCAGCAGCTTAGGGCTAGCGGGACGAAGCACCGGGGAGCTGTTTTTT.

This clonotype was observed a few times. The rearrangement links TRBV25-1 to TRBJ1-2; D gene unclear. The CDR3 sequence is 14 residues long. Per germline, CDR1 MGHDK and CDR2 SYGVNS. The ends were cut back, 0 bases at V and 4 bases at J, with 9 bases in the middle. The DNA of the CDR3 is TGTGCCAGCAGTGAATATAGAGATACCTATGGCTACACCTTC. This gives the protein CASSEYRDTYGYTF.

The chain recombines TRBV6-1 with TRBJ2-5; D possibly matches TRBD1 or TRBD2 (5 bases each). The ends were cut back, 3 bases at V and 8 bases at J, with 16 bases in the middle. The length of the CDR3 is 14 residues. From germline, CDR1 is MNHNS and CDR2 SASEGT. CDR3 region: CASSDTGGGSTQYF. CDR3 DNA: TGTGCCAGCAGTGACACGGGTGGGGGAAGTACCCAGTACTTC.

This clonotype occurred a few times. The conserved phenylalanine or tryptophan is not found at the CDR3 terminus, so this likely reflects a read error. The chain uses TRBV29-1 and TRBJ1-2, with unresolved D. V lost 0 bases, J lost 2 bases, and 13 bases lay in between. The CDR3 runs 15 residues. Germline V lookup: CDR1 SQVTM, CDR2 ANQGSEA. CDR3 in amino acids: CSVEDWQAVNYGYTL. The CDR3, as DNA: TGCAGCGTTGAAGATTGGCAGGCTGTAAACTATGGCTACACCTTA.

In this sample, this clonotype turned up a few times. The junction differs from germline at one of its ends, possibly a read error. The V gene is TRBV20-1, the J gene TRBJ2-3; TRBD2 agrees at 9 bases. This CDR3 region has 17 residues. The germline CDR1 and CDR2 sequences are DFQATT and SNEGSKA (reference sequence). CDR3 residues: CSARDKLRGGPTDTQYF. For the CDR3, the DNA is TGCAGTGCTAGAGATAAGTTGCGGGGGGGCCCCACAGATACGCAGTACTTT.

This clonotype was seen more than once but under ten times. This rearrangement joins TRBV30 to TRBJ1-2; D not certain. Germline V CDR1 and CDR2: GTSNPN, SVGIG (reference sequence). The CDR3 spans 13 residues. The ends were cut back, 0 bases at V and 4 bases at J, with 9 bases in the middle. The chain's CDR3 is CAWSVNHGYGYTF. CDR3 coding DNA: TGTGCCTGGAGTGTAAATCACGGCTATGGCTACACCTTC.

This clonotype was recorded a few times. The CDR3, as DNA: TGTGCCAGCAGTTATACAGTATCCTACGAGCAGTACTTC. It translates to CASSYTVSYEQYF. The chain recombines TRBV6-5 with TRBJ2-7; the D is unclear. CDR1 is MNHEY and CDR2 is SVGAGI in the germline V gene. The CDR3 is 13 amino acids. The germline V and J ends were trimmed by 3 bases and 1 base, with 7 bases remaining between them.

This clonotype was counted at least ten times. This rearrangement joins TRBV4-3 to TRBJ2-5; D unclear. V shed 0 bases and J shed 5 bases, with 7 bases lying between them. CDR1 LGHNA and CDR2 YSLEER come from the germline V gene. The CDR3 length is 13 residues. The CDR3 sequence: CASSQDPRETQYF. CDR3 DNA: TGCGCCAGCAGCCAAGATCCGCGGGAGACCCAGTACTTC.

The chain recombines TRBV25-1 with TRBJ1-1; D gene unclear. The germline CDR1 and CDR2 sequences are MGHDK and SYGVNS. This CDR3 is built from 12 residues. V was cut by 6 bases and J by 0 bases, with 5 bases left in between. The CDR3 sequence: CASRELNTEAFF. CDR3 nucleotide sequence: TGTGCCAGCAGGGAGTTGAACACTGAAGCTTTCTTT.

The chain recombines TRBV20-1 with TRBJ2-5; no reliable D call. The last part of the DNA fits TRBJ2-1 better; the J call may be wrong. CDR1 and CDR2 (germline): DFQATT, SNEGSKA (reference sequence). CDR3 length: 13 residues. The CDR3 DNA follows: TGCAGTGCTAAATACTTCTCTTACAATGAGCAGTTCTTC. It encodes CSAKYFSYNEQFF.

Here the CDR3 DNA reads TGTGCCAGCAGCTTAAGTGGACAGGTTGTAACTAATGAAAAACTGTTTTTT. It yields the protein CASSLSGQVVTNEKLFF. The chain joins TRBV11-2 to TRBJ1-4, with TRBD1 identical over 7 bases. This CDR3 is 17 amino acids long. Germline assignment: CDR1 SGHAT and CDR2 FQNNGV. Trimming removed 2 bases from V and 1 base from J; junction bases left unmatched: 7.

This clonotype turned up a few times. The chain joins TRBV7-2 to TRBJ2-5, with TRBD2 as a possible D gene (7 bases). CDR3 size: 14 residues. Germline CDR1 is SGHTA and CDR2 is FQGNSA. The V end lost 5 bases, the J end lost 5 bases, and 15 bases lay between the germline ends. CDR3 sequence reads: CASSQGWGGETQYF. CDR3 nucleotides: TGTGCCAGCAGCCAGGGGTGGGGGGGGGAGACCCAGTACTTC.

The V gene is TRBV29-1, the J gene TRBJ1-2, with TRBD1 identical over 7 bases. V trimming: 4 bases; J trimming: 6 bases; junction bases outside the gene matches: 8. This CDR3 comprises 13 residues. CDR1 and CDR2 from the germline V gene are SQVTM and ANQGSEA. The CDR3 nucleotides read TGCAGCGTTGTAAAAGGGGGCGTGAATGGCTACACCTTC. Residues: CSVVKGGVNGYTF.

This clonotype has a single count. The CDR3 region has the DNA TGTGCCAGCAGCCTACGCCCCGGGCACGAGCAGTACTTC. It codes for CASSLRPGHEQYF. The chain combines TRBV14 with TRBJ2-7, with D unclear. Germline V gene data show CDR1 as SGHDN and CDR2 as FVKESK. V lost 4 bases and J 5 bases, leaving 12 bases between the germline ends. The length of the CDR3 is 13 residues.

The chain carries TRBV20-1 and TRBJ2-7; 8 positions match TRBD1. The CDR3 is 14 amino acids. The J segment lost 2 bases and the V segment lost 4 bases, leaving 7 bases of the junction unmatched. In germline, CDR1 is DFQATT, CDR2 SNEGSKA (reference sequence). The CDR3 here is CSAKTGQGAYEQYF. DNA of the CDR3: TGCAGTGCTAAGACCGGACAGGGAGCCTACGAGCAGTACTTC.

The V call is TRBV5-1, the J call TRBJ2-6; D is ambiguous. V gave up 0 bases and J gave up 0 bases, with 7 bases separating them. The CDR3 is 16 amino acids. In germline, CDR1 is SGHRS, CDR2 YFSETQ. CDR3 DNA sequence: TGCGCCAGCAGCTTGGAGGGTAACTCTGGGGCCAACGTCCTGACTTTC. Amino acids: CASSLEGNSGANVLTF.

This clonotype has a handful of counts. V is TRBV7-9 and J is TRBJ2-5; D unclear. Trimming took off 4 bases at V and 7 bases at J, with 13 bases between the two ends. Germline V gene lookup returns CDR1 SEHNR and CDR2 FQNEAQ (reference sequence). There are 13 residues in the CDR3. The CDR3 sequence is CASSYKDKGTQYF. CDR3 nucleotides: TGTGCCAGCAGCTACAAGGATAAGGGGACCCAGTACTTC.

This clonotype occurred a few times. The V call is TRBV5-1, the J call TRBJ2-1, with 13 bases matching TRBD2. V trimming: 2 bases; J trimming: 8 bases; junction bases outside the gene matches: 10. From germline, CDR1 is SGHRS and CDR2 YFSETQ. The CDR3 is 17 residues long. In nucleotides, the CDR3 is TGCGCCAGCAGCTTCCCAGGACTAGCGGGGGCTGGGGATGAGCAGTTCTTC. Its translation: CASSFPGLAGAGDEQFF.

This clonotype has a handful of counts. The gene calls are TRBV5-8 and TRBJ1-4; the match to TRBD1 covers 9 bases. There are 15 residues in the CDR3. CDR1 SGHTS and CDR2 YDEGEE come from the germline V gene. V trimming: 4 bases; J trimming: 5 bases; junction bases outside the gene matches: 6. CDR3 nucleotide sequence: TGTGCCAGCAGCCTCTCGGGGACAGGGAATGAAAAACTGTTTTTT. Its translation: CASSLSGTGNEKLFF.

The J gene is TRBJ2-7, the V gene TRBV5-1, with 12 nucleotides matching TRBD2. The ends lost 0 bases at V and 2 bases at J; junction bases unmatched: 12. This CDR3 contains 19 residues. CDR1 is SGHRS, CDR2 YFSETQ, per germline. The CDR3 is CASSLEPSGRAIGAYEQYF. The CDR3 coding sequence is TGCGCCAGCAGCTTGGAGCCTAGCGGGAGGGCCATAGGAGCCTACGAGCAGTACTTC.

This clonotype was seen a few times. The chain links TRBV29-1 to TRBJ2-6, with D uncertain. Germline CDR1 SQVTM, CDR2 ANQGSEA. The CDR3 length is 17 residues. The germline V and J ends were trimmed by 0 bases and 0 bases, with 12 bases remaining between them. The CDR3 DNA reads TGCAGCGTTGAAGATCAGCGTAAGGGCTCTGGGGCCAACGTCCTGACTTTC. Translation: CSVEDQRKGSGANVLTF.

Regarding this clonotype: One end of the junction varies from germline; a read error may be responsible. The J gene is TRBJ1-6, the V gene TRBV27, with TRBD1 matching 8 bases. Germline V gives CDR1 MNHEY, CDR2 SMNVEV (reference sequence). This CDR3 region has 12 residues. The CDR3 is CASSLWRRQGSF. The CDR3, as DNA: TGTGCCAGCAGTTTATGGAGGAGACAGGGGTCGTTT.

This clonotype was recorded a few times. CDR3 sequence (DNA): TGCAGCGTTCGGACAGGGAAGAGTGAGACCCAGTACTTC. This gives the protein CSVRTGKSETQYF. The J gene is TRBJ2-5, the V gene TRBV29-1; 8 nucleotides align to TRBD1. V lost 5 bases, J lost 5 bases, and 7 bases stayed unmatched. This CDR3 spans 13 amino acids. Germline V gene lookup returns CDR1 SQVTM and CDR2 ANQGSEA.